This TCR beta chain was sequenced in a study of T cell responses to AZD1222 COVID-19 vaccine. In this sample, this clone turned up once. Its antigen is not known. Study observations and caveats: It should be noted that donors were predominantly white British and more often female, and clonal diversity was possibly underestimated.

The CDR3 length is 14 residues. In germline, CDR1 is SQVTM, CDR2 ANQGSEA. V was pared by 2 bases and J by 7 bases, with 9 bases of the junction left unmatched. Method: immunoSEQ multiplex PCR; TCRdb's copy keeps in-frame clones and lacks some. The profile covers approximately 200,000 clones, with 94% appearing a single time and 9.2% taken by the ten largest. This chain connects TRBV29-1 to TRBJ1-1; 8 bases line up with TRBD1. The sequenced sample was peripheral blood, obtained on day 0 of AZD1222 vaccination. This receptor was obtained from an adult in good health. The CDR3 sequence is CSVEIGQGGVEAFF. Here the CDR3 DNA reads TGCAGCGTTGAAATCGGACAGGGCGGCGTTGAAGCTTTCTTT.